The clone carrying this T cell receptor beta chain was counted many times. Its target is unknown. TCRdb recomputed calls from the 5' RACE reads with MiXCR, one row per CDR3 protein. The sample carries nearly 350,000 distinct CDR3 sequences, approximately 14% recorded once. The source of the sample is a study of CD8 T cells in ankylosing spondylitis. Trimming took 2 bases from V and 4 from J, leaving 11 bases between them. CDR1 SGHTA and CDR2 FQGNSA come from the germline V gene. CDR3 length: 14 amino acids. Whole-study findings and limits: Characteristic of ankylosing spondylitis blood, it appeared, was a TCR beta motif comprising several highly homologous variants. In ankylosing spondylitis patients, matched synovial fluid reportedly showed significant enrichment of disease-linked clones. Disease-associated clonotypes exhibited CD8+ identity and were relatively infrequent in peripheral blood.

Sequenced: blood, either unsorted or a sorted T cell fraction (not recorded which). The chain couples TRBV7-2 to TRBJ1-2; D possibly corresponds to TRBD1 (5 bases). This clonotype was obtained from a male donor with ankylosing spondylitis or in good health (not recorded which). The CDR3, as DNA: TGTGCCAGCAGCTTATTGGCAGGGATCTATGGCTACACCTTC. Translating it yields CASSLLAGIYGYTF.